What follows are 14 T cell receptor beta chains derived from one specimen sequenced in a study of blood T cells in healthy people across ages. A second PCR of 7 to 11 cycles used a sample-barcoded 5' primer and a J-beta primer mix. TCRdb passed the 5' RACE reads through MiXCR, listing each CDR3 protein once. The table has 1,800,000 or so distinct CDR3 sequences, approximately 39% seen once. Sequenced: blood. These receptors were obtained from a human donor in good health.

CDR3 sequence reads: CASSVGGTGGEQYF. The CDR3 coding sequence is TGTGCCAGCAGCGTAGGGGGGACAGGGGGCGAGCAGTACTTC. The J gene is TRBJ2-7, the V gene TRBV9, with 11 bases matching TRBD1. The CDR3 has 14 residues. Trimming at V came to 0 bases and at J to 6 bases, leaving 2 bases not matched to a gene. CDR1 SGDLS and CDR2 YYNGEE come from the germline V gene.

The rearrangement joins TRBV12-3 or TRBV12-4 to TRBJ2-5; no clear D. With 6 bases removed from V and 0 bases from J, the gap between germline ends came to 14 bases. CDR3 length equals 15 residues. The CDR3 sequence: CASSFTGPYQETQYF. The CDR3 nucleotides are TGTGCCAGCAGCTTTACGGGTCCTTACCAAGAGACCCAGTACTTC.

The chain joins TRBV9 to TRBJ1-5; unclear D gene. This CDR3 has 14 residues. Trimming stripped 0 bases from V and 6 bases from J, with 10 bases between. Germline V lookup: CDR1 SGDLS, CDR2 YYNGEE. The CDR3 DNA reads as TGTGCCAGCAGCGTAGAGGGTTCGGCTCAGCCCCAGCATTTT. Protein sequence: CASSVEGSAQPQHF.

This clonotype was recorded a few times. CDR3 sequence reads: CASSYGDSGGYTF. DNA of the CDR3: TGTGCCAGCAGTTACGGGGACAGCGGCGGCTACACCTTC. The V and J genes are TRBV6-5 and TRBJ1-2; 7 bases are shared with TRBD1. The germline gives CDR1 MNHEY, CDR2 SVGAGI. Trimming removed 2 bases from V and 8 bases from J; junction bases left unmatched: 5. The CDR3 sequence is 13 residues long.

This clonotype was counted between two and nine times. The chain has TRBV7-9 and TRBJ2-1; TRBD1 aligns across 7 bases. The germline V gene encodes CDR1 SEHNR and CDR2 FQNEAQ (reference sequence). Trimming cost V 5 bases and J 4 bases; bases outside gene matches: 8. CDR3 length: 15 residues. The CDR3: CASSAQGSGYNEQFF. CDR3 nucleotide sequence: TGTGCCAGCAGCGCACAGGGGTCAGGATACAATGAGCAGTTCTTC.

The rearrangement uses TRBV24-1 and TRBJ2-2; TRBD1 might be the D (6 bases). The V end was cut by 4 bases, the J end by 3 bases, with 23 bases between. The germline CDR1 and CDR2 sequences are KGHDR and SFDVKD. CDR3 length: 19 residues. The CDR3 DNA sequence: TGTGCCACCAGTGAACGATCCCAATTTGGACAGCGGTACACCGGGGAGCTGTTTTTT. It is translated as CATSERSQFGQRYTGELFF.

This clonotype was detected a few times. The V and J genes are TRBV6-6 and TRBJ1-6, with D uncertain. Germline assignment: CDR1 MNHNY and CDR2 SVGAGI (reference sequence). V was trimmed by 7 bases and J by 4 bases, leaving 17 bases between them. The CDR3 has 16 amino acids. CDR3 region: CASKQDRDSYNSPLHF. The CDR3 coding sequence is TGTGCCAGCAAGCAGGACCGGGATTCTTATAATTCACCCCTCCACTTT.

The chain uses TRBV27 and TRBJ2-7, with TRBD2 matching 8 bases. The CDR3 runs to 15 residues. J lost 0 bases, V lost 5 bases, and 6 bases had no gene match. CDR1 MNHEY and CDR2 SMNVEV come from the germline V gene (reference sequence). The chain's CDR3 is CASSLLSGDSYEQYF. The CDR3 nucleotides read TGTGCCAGCAGTCTTCTTAGCGGGGACTCCTACGAGCAGTACTTC.

CDR3 loop: CASSRTRTGGQGETQYF. CDR3 nucleotides: TGTGCCAGCAGCCGGACCCGGACAGGGGGCCAGGGAGAGACCCAGTACTTC. The J gene is TRBJ2-5, the V gene TRBV6-1; 11 bases line up with TRBD1. The germline V gene encodes CDR1 MNHNS and CDR2 SASEGT. The CDR3 totals 17 residues. V lost 6 bases to trimming and J lost 4 bases; unmatched junction nucleotides: 13.

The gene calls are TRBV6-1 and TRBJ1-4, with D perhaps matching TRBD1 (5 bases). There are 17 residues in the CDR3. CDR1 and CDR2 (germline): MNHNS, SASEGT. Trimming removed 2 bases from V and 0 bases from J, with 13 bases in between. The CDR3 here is CASSERGFYATNEKLFF. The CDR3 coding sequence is TGTGCCAGCAGTGAAAGGGGATTTTATGCAACTAATGAAAAACTGTTTTTT.

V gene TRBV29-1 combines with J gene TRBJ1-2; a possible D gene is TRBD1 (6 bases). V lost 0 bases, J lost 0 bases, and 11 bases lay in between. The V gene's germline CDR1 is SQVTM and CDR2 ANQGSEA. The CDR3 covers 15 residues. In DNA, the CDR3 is TGCAGCGTTGAAGACCCGGACAGACCTAACTATGGCTACACCTTC. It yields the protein CSVEDPDRPNYGYTF.

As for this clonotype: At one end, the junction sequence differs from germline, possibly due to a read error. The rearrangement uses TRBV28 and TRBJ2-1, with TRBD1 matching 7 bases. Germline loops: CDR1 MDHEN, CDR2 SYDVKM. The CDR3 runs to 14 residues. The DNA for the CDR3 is TGTGCCAGCCGACAGGGCCCGAACCCCAATGAACAGTTCTTC. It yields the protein CASRQGPNPNEQFF.

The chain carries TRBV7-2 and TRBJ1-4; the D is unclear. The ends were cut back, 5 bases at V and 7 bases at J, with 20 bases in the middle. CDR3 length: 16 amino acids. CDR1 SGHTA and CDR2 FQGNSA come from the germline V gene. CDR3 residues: CASSPLDWGMGEKLFF. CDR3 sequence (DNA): TGTGCCAGCAGCCCCCTTGACTGGGGAATGGGTGAAAAACTGTTTTTT. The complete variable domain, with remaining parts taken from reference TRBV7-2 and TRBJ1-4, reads GAGVSQSPSNKVTEKGKDVELRCDPISGHTALYWYRQSLGQGLEFLIYFQGNSAPDKSGLPSDRFSAERTGGSVSTLTIQRTQQEDSAVYLCASSPLDWGMGEKLFFGSGTQLSVL.

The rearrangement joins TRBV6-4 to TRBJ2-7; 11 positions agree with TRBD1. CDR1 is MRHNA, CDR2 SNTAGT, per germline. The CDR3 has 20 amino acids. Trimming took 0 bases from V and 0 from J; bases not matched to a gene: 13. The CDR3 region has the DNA TGTGCCAGCAGTGACTCGACTAAGGACAGGGGGCTGGGGAGCTCCTACGAGCAGTACTTC. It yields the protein CASSDSTKDRGLGSSYEQYF.